The table lists the clone carrying this T cell receptor beta chain with a few counts. Its specificity is unknown. Per germline, CDR1 SGHTA and CDR2 FQGNSA. The CDR3 is 14 residues long. V lost 1 base to trimming and J lost 9 bases; unmatched junction nucleotides: 4. The sample is drawn from a study of blood T cells in healthy people across ages. The study, taken as a whole, reports: Strong correlation was found linking TCR beta diversity to naive T cell percentage.

A second 7 to 11 cycle PCR used barcoded and J-beta primers. TCRdb ran MiXCR on the 5' RACE reads and lists one entry per CDR3 protein. The data hold about 930,000 distinct CDR3 sequences, with about 27% observed a single time. Donors each provided 8 to 10 milliliters of peripheral blood. The same sample was also studied in work on T cells of mothers and their children.

The chain uses TRBV7-2 and TRBJ2-4, with 9 bases lining up with TRBD2. The source of this sequence is a woman aged 40 to 50 in good health. Sequenced: blood. CDR3 coding DNA: TGTGCCAGCAGCTTAGGGCGGGGGGGGATCATTCAGTACTTC. Protein sequence: CASSLGRGGIIQYF. The full variable domain, completed using reference TRBV7-2 and TRBJ2-4, is GAGVSQSPSNKVTEKGKDVELRCDPISGHTALYWYRQSLGQGLEFLIYFQGNSAPDKSGLPSDRFSAERTGGSVSTLTIQRTQQEDSAVYLCASSLGRGGIIQYFGAGTRLSVL.